Each of the 5 T cell receptor beta chains below was sequenced from the same sample in a study of spatial heterogeneity in lung cancer. Described time point: sample taken at primary tumor resection. Whole RNA, which was extracted from tumor, nontumor lung tissue or frozen PBMC, was sequenced without any cell sorting. TCRdb reprocessed the 5' RACE reads with MiXCR, giving one entry per CDR3 protein. The sample has about 22,000 distinct CDR3 sequences; about 5% are singletons. This material consisted of PBMCs, taken at surgery. These receptors all stem from a male donor with early-stage non-small cell lung cancer.

This clonotype was detected many times. V gene TRBV20-1 combines with J gene TRBJ2-1, with TRBD2 matching over 8 bases. This CDR3 has 15 residues. With V trimmed by 5 bases and J by 4 bases, 10 bases remained unmatched. The germline CDR1 and CDR2 sequences are DFQATT and SNEGSKA (reference sequence). In nucleotides, the CDR3 is TGCAGTGCTGACGACCCGGGACTAGGTTACAATGAGCAGTTCTTC. This translates into CSADDPGLGYNEQFF.

This clonotype was counted ten times or more. V is TRBV27 and J is TRBJ1-3, with a possible D match to TRBD1 (6 bases). This CDR3 region has 16 residues. V gave up 3 bases and J gave up 1 base, with 13 bases separating them. Germline CDR1 is MNHEY and CDR2 is SMNVEV (reference sequence). In nucleotides, the CDR3 is TGTGCCAGCAGTTTTGGGGGCCCAGGGTCTGGAAACACCATATATTTT. Amino acids: CASSFGGPGSGNTIYF.

This clonotype was observed a few times. The J gene is TRBJ1-4, the V gene TRBV6-5; the D is unclear. Germline values: CDR1 MNHEY, CDR2 SVGAGI. Trimming left V 5 bases short and J 7 bases short, with 11 bases between. The CDR3 spans 13 residues. The DNA for the CDR3 is TGTGCCAGCAGTGCTCGGGTTGGTGAAAAACTGTTTTTT. Encoded protein: CASSARVGEKLFF.

This clonotype was seen ten or more times. The rearrangement uses TRBV6-5 and TRBJ2-3; TRBD2 agrees at 9 bases. The CDR3 extends over 19 amino acids. The J segment lost 0 bases and the V segment lost 0 bases, leaving 10 bases of the junction unmatched. CDR1 and CDR2 (germline): MNHEY, SVGAGI. The CDR3 here is CASSYSTSGNLFSTDTQYF. CDR3 nucleotides: TGTGCCAGCAGTTACTCGACTAGCGGAAACCTATTTAGCACAGATACGCAGTATTTT.

This clonotype appeared once. The V call is TRBV24-1, the J call TRBJ2-7; D gene uncertain. V shed 3 bases and J shed 4 bases, with 6 bases lying between them. From germline, CDR1 is KGHDR and CDR2 SFDVKD. The CDR3 extends over 12 amino acids. The CDR3 region is CATSDRRYEQYF. CDR3 coding DNA: TGTGCCACCAGTGATCGTCGTTACGAGCAGTACTTC.